This T cell receptor beta chain derives from a study of blood T cell repertoires in COVID-19. Overall study: Spain, Italy and the United States supplied samples that represented acute and convalescent COVID-19. The cDNA or gDNA used as material had been derived from T cells, B-cell-depleted T cells, or PBMCs.

As handled by the study authors: Reference gene primer amplification yielded estimated nucleated cell counts. Assay used: immunoSEQ multiplex PCR; TCRdb lists only in-frame clones, some missing. V and J calls and clone size come straight from that table; D and trimming were deduced from the DNA. The table lists 72,000 or so clones, more than 80% of them singletons. The length of the CDR3 is 16 residues. V shed 3 bases, J shed 4 bases, and the junction held 7 bases outside the gene matches. Germline V gene data show CDR1 as LNHDA and CDR2 as SQIVND (reference sequence). The sample comprised peripheral blood. The clonotype was recovered from a woman over 75 with acute or convalescent COVID-19. The gene calls are TRBV19 and TRBJ2-2; 8 nucleotides agree with TRBD2. The CDR3 bases are TGTGCCAGTAGTATGGGGCGGGGGGCGCGCACCGGGGAGCTGTTTTTT. This gives the protein CASSMGRGARTGELFF.